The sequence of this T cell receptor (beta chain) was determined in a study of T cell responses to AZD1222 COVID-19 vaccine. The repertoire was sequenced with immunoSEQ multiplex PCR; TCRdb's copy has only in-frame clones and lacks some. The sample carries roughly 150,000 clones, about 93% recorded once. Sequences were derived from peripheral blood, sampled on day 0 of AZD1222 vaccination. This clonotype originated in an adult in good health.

CDR3 region: CAWSGLVVTADSLSRAEAFF. In nucleotides, the CDR3 is TGTGCCTGGAGTGGATTAGTGGTAACCGCCGATAGCTTGAGTCGGGCTGAAGCTTTCTTT. The chain combines TRBV30 with TRBJ1-1; no clear D. V dropped 1 base and J dropped 6 bases, with 33 bases sitting between them. The V gene's germline CDR1 is GTSNPN and CDR2 SVGIG (reference sequence). This CDR3 comprises 20 residues.